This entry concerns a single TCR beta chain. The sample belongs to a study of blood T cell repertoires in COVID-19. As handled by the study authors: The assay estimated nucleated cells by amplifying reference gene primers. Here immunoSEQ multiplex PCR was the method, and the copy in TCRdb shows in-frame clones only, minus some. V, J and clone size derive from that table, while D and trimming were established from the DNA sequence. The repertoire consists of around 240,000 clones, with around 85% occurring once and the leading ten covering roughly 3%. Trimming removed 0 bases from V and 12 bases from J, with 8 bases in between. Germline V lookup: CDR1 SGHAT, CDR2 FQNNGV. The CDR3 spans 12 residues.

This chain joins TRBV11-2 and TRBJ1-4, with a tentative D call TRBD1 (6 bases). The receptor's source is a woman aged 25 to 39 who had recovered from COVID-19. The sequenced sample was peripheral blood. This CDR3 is CASSLEAGELFF. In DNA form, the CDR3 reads TGTGCCAGCAGCTTAGAGGCAGGGGAACTGTTTTTT.